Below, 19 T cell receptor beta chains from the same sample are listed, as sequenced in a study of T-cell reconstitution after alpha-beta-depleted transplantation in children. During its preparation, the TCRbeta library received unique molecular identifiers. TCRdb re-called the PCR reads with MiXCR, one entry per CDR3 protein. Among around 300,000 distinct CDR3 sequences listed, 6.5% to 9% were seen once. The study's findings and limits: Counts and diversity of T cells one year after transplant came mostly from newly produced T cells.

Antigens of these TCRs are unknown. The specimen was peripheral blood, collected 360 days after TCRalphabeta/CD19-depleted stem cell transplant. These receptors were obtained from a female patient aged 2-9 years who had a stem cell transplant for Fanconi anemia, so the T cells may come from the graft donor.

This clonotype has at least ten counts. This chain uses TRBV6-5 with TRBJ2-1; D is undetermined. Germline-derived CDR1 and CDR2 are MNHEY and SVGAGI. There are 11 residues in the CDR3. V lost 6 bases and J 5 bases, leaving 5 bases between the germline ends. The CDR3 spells CASSVHNEQFF. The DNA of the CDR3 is TGTGCCAGCAGCGTGCACAATGAGCAGTTCTTC.

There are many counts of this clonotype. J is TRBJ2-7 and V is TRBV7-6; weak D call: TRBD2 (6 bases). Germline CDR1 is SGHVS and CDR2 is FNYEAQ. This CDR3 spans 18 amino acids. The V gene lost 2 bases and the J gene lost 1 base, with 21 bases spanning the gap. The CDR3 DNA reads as TGTGCCAGCAGCTTACATTCCTCCGGGGGACCTTTGTCCTACGAGCAGTACTTC. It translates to CASSLHSSGGPLSYEQYF.

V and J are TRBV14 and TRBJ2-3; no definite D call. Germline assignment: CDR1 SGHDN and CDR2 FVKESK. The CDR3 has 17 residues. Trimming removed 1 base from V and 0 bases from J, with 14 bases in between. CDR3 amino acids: CASSQVSQYVSTDTQYF. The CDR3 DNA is TGTGCCAGCAGCCAAGTGTCCCAGTACGTTAGCACAGATACGCAGTATTTT.

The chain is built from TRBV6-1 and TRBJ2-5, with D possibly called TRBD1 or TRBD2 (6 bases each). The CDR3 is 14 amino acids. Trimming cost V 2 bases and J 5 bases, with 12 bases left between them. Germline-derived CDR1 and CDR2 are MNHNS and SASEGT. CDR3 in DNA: TGTGCCAGCAGTGAAAGGGGGGCGGGGGAGACCCAGTACTTC. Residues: CASSERGAGETQYF.

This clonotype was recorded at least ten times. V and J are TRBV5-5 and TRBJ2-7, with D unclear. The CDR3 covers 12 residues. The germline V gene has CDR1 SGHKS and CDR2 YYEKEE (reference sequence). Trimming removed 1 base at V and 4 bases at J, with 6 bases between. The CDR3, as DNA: TGTGCCAGCAGCTTGTGGGTTTACGAGCAGTACTTC. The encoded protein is CASSLWVYEQYF.

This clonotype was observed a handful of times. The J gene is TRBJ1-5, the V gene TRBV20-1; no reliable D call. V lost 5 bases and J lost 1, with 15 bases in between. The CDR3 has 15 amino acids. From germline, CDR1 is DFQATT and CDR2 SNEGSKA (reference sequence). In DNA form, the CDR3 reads TGCAGTGCTCTCTCCCCAGTGGACAGCAATCAGCCCCAGCATTTT. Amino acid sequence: CSALSPVDSNQPQHF.

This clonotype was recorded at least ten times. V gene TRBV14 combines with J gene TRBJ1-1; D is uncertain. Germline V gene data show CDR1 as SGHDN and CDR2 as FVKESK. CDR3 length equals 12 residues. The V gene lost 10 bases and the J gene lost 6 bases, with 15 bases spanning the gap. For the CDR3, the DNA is TGTGCCACCACGCGGGGAAGGGCTGAAGCTTTCTTT. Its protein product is CATTRGRAEAFF.

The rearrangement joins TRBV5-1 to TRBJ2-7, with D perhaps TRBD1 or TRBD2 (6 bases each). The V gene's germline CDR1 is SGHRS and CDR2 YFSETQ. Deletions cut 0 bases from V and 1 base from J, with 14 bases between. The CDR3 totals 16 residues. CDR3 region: CASSLEGGRVSYEQYF. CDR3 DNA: TGCGCCAGCAGCTTGGAGGGGGGCAGGGTATCCTACGAGCAGTACTTC.

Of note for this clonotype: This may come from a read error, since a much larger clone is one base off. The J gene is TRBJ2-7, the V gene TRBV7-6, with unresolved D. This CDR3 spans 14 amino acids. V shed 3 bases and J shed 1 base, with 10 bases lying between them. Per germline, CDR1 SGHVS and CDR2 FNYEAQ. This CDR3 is CASSFLGNSYEQYF. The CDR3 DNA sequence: TGTGCCAGCAGCTTCTTGGGAAATTCCTACGAGCAGTACTTC.

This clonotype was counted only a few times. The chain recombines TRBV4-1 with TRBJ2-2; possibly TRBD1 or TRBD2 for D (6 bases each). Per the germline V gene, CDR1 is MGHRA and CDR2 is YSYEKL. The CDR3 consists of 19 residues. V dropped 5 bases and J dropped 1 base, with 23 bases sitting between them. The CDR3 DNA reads TGCGCCAGCAGCGAAATGAGTGGAGGGGCAGGGGAGAACACCGGGGAGCTGTTTTTT. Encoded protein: CASSEMSGGAGENTGELFF.

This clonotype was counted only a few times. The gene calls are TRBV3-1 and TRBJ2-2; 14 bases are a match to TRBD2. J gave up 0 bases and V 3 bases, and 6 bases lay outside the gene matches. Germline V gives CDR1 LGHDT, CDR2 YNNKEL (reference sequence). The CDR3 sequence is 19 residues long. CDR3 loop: CASSHSPTSGGANTGELFF. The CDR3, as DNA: TGTGCCAGCAGCCACTCTCCGACTAGCGGGGGGGCGAACACCGGGGAGCTGTTTTTT.

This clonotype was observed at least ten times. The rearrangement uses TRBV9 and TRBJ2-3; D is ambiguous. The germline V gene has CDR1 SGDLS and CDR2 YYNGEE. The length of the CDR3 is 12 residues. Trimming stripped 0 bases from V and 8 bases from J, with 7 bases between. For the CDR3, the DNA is TGTGCCAGCAGCGTAGGATTAGGTACGCAGTATTTT. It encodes CASSVGLGTQYF.

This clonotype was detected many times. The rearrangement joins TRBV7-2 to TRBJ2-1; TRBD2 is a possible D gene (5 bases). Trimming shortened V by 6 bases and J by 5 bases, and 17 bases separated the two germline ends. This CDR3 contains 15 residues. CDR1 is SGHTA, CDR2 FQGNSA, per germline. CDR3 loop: CASRELLGWDNEQFF. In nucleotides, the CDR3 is TGTGCCAGCAGGGAACTACTAGGATGGGACAATGAGCAGTTCTTC. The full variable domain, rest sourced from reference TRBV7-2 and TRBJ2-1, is GAGVSQSPSNKVTEKGKDVELRCDPISGHTALYWYRQSLGQGLEFLIYFQGNSAPDKSGLPSDRFSAERTGGSVSTLTIQRTQQEDSAVYLCASRELLGWDNEQFFGPGTRLTVL.

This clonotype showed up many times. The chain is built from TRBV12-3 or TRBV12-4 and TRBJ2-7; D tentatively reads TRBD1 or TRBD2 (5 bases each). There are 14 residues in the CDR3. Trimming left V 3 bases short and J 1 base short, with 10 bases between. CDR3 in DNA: TGTGCCAGCAGTTTGGGACGGGGATCCTACGAGCAGTACTTC. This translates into CASSLGRGSYEQYF.

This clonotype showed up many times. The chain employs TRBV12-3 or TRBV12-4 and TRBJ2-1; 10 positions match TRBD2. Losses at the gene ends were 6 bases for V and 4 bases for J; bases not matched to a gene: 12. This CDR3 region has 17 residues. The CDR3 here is CASSPRNPSGGYNEQFF. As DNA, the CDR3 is TGTGCCAGCAGCCCCCGAAATCCTAGCGGGGGTTACAATGAGCAGTTCTTC.

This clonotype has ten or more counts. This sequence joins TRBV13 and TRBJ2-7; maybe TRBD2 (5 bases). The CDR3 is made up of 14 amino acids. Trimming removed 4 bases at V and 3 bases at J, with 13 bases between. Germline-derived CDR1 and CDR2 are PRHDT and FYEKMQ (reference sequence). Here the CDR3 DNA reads TGTGCCAGCAGCTCGGGGATACCCAGCTACGAGCAGTACTTC. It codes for CASSSGIPSYEQYF. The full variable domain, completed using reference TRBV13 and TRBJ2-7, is AAGVIQSPRHLIKEKRETATLKCYPIPRHDTVYWYQQGPGQDPQFLISFYEKMQSDKGSIPDRFSAQQFSDYHSELNMSSLELGDSALYFCASSSGIPSYEQYFGPGTRLTVT.

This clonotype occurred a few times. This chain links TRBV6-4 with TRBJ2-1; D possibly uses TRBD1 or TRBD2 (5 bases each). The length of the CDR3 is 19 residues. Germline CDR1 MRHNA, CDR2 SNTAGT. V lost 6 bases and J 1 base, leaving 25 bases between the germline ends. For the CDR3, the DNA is TGTGCCAGCAGGGGGTGGGGACCCTCGAGATCCGGGTCCTACAATGAGCAGTTCTTC. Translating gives CASRGWGPSRSGSYNEQFF.

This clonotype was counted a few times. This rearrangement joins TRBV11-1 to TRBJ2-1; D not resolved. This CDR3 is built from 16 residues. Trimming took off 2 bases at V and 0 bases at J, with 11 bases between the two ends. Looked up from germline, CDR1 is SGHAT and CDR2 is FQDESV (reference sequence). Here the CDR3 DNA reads TGTGCCAGCAGCTTACCAGCGCCCAGCTCCTACAATGAGCAGTTCTTC. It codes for CASSLPAPSSYNEQFF.

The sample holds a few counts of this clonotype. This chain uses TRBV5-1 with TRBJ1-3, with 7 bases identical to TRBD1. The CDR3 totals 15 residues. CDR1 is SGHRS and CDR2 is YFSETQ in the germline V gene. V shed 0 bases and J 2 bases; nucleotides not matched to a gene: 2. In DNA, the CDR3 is TGCGCCAGCAGCTTGGCCGGGACAGCTGGAAACACCATATATTTT. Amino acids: CASSLAGTAGNTIYF.